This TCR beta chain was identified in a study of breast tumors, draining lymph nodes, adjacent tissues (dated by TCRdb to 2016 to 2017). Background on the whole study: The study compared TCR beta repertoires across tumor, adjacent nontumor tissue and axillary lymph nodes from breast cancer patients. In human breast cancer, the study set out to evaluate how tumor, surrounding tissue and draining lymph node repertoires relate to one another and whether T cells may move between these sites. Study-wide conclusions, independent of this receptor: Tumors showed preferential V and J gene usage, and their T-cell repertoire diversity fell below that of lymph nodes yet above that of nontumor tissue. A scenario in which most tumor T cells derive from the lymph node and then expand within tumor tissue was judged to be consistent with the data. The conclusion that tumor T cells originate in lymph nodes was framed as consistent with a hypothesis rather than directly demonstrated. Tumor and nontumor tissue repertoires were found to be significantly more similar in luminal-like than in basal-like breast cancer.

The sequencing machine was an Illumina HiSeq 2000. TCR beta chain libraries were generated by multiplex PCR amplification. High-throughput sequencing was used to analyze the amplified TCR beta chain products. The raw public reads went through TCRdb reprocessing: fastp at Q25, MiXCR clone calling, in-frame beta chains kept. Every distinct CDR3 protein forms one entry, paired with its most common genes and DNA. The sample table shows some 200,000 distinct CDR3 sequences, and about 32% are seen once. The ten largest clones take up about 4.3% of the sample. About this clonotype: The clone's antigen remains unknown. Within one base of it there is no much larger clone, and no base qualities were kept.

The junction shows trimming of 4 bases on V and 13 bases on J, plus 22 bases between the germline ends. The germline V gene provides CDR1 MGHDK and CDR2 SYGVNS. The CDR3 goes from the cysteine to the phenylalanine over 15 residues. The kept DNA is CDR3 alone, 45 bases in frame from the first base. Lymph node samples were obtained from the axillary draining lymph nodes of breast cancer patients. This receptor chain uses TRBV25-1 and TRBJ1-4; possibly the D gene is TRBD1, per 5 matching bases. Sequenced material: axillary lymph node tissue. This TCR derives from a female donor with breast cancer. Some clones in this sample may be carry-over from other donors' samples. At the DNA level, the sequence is TGTGCCAGCAGTGTCTCGGGACGGTGGAATGGAAGACTGTTTTTT. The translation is CASSVSGRWNGRLFF.